A selection of T cell receptor beta chains follows, all from one sample in a study of control samples from healthy donors and cancer patients. Measured with immunoSEQ multiplex PCR; TCRdb has only the in-frame clones, and not every one. The table lists about 150,000 clones, over 90% of them singletons, with 11% to 15% in the top ten. The specimen sequenced was PBMCs. All receptors derive from a man aged 55 to 70 with colorectal cancer. Both conserved end residues are part of each CDR3. Each record gives: V gene, J gene, D gene, clone size, CDR3 DNA, CDR3 protein. D genes are given only for firm matches. Clone size is shown for a subset of rows, as once, few, many or a class of expanded clone.

TRBV5-1	TRBJ1-1	NA	NA	TGCGCCAGCAGCTTGGGGGCAGCGGGCACTGAAGCTTTCTTT	CASSLGAAGTEAFF
TRBV27	TRBJ1-1	TRBD1	few	TGTGCCAGCAAGACAGGGGGCGGGAACACTGAAGCTTTCTTT	CASKTGGGNTEAFF
TRBV4-3	TRBJ1-2	NA	NA	TGCGCCAGCAGCCGCGGAGGAAGAGGGATCGATGGCTACACCTTC	CASSRGGRGIDGYTF
TRBV9	TRBJ2-6	NA	NA	TGTGCCAGCAGCGCCCTTCCAGGGGTTGGGGCCAACGTCCTGACTTTC	CASSALPGVGANVLTF
TRBV4-1	TRBJ2-2	NA	NA	TGCGCCAGCAGCCAAGTCTTCCCCTTAACCCGGAGCGGGGAGCTGTTTTTT	CASSQVFPLTRSGELFF
TRBV4-3	TRBJ2-7	TRBD1	NA	TGCGCCAGCAGCCAAGATCGGGGACAGGGGGCCTACGAGCAGTACTTC	CASSQDRGQGAYEQYF
TRBV6-5	TRBJ2-3	TRBD1	once	TGTGCCAGCAGTTACACCGGGACAGGGAAGGGATCGCAGTATTTT	CASSYTGTGKGSQYF
TRBV12-5	TRBJ1-1	NA	NA	TGTGCTAGTGGTTTATCGGAGAACACTGAAGCTTTCTTT	CASGLSENTEAFF
TRBV4-2	TRBJ2-1	NA	NA	TGTGCCAGCAGCCAAGCGGGGGGCCTTTACAATGAGCAGTTCTTC	CASSQAGGLYNEQFF
TRBV12-3/TRBV12-4	TRBJ1-1	NA	NA	TGTGCCAGCACCCCTGGGGGACAATCTGAAGCTTTCTTT	CASTPGGQSEAFF
TRBV29-1	TRBJ2-3	TRBD1	NA	TGCAGCGTAGGGACAGGGCCAGATACGCAGTATTTT	CSVGTGPDTQYF
TRBV5-4	TRBJ2-3	NA	NA	TGTGCCAGCAGCCCCCGATTAGGGGGGGCAGATACGCAGTATTTT	CASSPRLGGADTQYF
TRBV29-1	TRBJ2-5	NA	NA	TGCAGCGTTGAAAGGGGGAATCAGGGAGAGACCCAGTACTTC	CSVERGNQGETQYF
TRBV5-1	TRBJ1-1	NA	few	TGCGCCAGCAGCTTGGAGGGGACTGAAGCTTTCTTT	CASSLEGTEAFF
TRBV6-5	TRBJ2-2	TRBD2	NA	TGTGCCAGCGTCCGAGCGGGGGGAGCCGGGGAGCTGTTTTTT	CASVRAGGAGELFF
TRBV18	TRBJ2-1	NA	NA	TGTGCCAGCTCACCACCGACTGGGCGATACAATGAGCAGTTCTTC	CASSPPTGRYNEQFF
TRBV10-3	TRBJ1-4	TRBD1	NA	TGTGCCATCAGTGCCGGGACAGGAGATAATGAAAAACTGTTTTTT	CAISAGTGDNEKLFF
TRBV6-4	TRBJ1-2	NA	NA	TGTGCCAGCAGTGACTCTGACTATGGCTACACCTTC	CASSDSDYGYTF
TRBV10-3	TRBJ2-7	TRBD2	NA	TGTGCCATCAGTGAGGGGAGGGTTCGCTCCTACGAGCAGTACTTC	CAISEGRVRSYEQYF
TRBV6-6	TRBJ1-5	NA	NA	TGTGCCAGCAGTTATGATGCCAATCAGCCCCAGCATTTT	CASSYDANQPQHF
TRBV25-1	TRBJ2-3	TRBD2	once	TGTGCCAGCAGTCTCCACAGCGGGGGCGATACGCAGTATTTT	CASSLHSGGDTQYF
TRBV6-5	TRBJ2-2	NA	NA	TGTGCCAGCAGTCCGGACTCCAACACCGGGGAGCTGTTTTTT	CASSPDSNTGELFF
TRBV6-5	TRBJ2-7	TRBD1	NA	TGTGCCAGCAGGGGAGGGACAGGGGTAAACGAGCAGTACTTC	CASRGGTGVNEQYF
TRBV7-9	TRBJ1-2	NA	NA	TGTGCCAGCAGCTTAGGGGTTGGCCAGAACTATGGCTACACCTTC	CASSLGVGQNYGYTF
TRBV30	TRBJ1-5	NA	NA	TGTGCCTGGAGTGTACGGGGATCTTGGAATCAGCCCCAGCATTTT	CAWSVRGSWNQPQHF
TRBV6-5	TRBJ2-5	NA	NA	TGTGCCAGCAGTCCCCAGAACGGCGGAGAAGAGACCCAGTACTTC	CASSPQNGGEETQYF
TRBV30	TRBJ1-4	NA	once	TGTGCCTGGAGTCTGCAAATTAATGAAAAACTGTTTTTT	CAWSLQINEKLFF
TRBV6-5	TRBJ2-7	NA	NA	TGTGCCAGCAGTTTCGGACATGACGGTTACGAGCAGTACTTC	CASSFGHDGYEQYF
TRBV12-5	TRBJ1-1	TRBD1	NA	TGTGCTAGTGGTCCGGGACAGCTGAACACTGAAGCTTTCTTT	CASGPGQLNTEAFF
TRBV27	TRBJ2-1	TRBD2	NA	TGTGCCAGCAGTACGGGGGGGGGCCGAAATGAGCAGTTCTTC	CASSTGGGRNEQFF
TRBV6-5	TRBJ2-7	TRBD1	once	TGTGCCAGCAGCGCCGACAGGGTCTCCTACGAGCAGTACTTC	CASSADRVSYEQYF
TRBV4-1	TRBJ1-1	NA	NA	TGCGCCAGCAGCCAAGGATACAGGACTGAAGCTTTCTTT	CASSQGYRTEAFF
TRBV11-2	TRBJ1-1	NA	NA	TGTGCCAGCAGCGCCGTGTGGATGAACACTGAAGCTTTCTTT	CASSAVWMNTEAFF
TRBV6-5	TRBJ1-6	NA	NA	TGTGCCAGCAGTTTGTATGGCTCTAATTCACCCCTCCACTTT	CASSLYGSNSPLHF
TRBV5-8	TRBJ2-3	NA	NA	TGTGCCAGCAGTTCGGGGGTCCGCACAGATACGCAGTATTTT	CASSSGVRTDTQYF
TRBV19	TRBJ1-3	NA	NA	TGTGCCAGTAGTATGCATGACGGCCGCTCTGGAAACACCATATATTTT	CASSMHDGRSGNTIYF